These T cell receptor beta chains were read from a single sample in a study. MiXCR, run by TCRdb on the RT-PCR reads, gives a single entry per CDR3 protein. This sample has around 700,000 distinct CDR3 sequences, with over 12% found just once. Sequenced sample: memory CD4+ T cells from blood. The source of these receptors is a female donor in good health, serving as a healthy control. CDR3s include the opening cysteine and the closing phenylalanine or tryptophan. A D gene is named only where the DNA matches it firmly. The size of a clone is reported for some rows only, either as once, few or many, or as a class for expanded clones.

clone_size,j_call,v_call,d_call,cdr3_aa,cdr3_nt
few,TRBJ2-1,TRBV12-3/TRBV12-4,TRBD2,CASSLWLAGETEQFF,TGTGCCAGCAGCCTGTGGCTAGCGGGAGAAACTGAGCAGTTCTTC
-,TRBJ2-1,TRBV6-5,-,CASSYRYSYNEQFF,TGTGCCAGCAGTTACCGGTACTCCTACAATGAGCAGTTCTTC
-,TRBJ2-1,TRBV20-1,TRBD2,CSARSSGRGAYNEQFF,TGCAGTGCTAGATCAAGCGGGAGGGGGGCCTACAATGAGCAGTTCTTC
many,TRBJ1-6,TRBV4-3,-,CASSHPTGPANNSPLHF,TGCGCCAGCAGCCACCCTACTGGGCCAGCTAATAATTCACCCCTCCACTTT
many,TRBJ2-5,TRBV6-2/TRBV6-3,TRBD2,CASSSRLAGGPQETQYF,TGTGCCAGCAGTTCCAGACTAGCGGGGGGCCCCCAAGAGACCCAGTACTTC
many,TRBJ2-1,TRBV4-1,-,CASSQRDAAEYNEQFF,TGCGCCAGCAGCCAACGGGACGCGGCGGAGTACAATGAGCAGTTCTTC
-,TRBJ1-4,TRBV11-2,TRBD1,CASSLAPGGDSNEKLFF,TGTGCCAGCAGCTTAGCGCCAGGGGGGGATTCTAATGAAAAACTGTTTTTT
many,TRBJ2-2,TRBV6-2/TRBV6-3,TRBD2,CASSLRPGGPIGELFF,TGTGCCAGCAGCCTGAGGCCGGGGGGGCCGATCGGGGAGCTGTTTTTT
-,TRBJ2-7,TRBV12-3/TRBV12-4,TRBD1,CASSQTGGSYEQYF,TGTGCCAGCAGTCAAACAGGGGGTAGTTACGAGCAGTACTTC
-,TRBJ1-3,TRBV28,TRBD1,CASRQGNSGNTIYF,TGTGCCAGCAGACAGGGGAACTCTGGAAACACCATATATTTT
few,TRBJ1-5,TRBV10-3,-,CAISDRTDSNQPQHF,TGTGCCATCAGTGACCGGACGGATAGCAATCAGCCCCAGCATTTT
-,TRBJ1-5,TRBV28,-,CASSFLSADSGNQPQHF,TGTGCCAGCAGTTTCCTTTCGGCGGACTCAGGAAATCAGCCCCAGCATTTT
-,TRBJ2-6,TRBV9,TRBD1,CASSVRRQGASGANVLTF,TGTGCCAGCAGCGTGCGTAGACAGGGAGCCTCTGGGGCCAACGTCCTGACTTTC
few,TRBJ2-7,TRBV6-1,TRBD1,CASSRRDRDVPEQYF,TGTGCCAGCAGCAGAAGGGACAGGGACGTGCCCGAGCAGTACTTC
many,TRBJ2-3,TRBV9,-,CASSYKVAPDTQYF,TGTGCCAGCAGCTACAAGGTAGCGCCAGATACGCAGTATTTT
-,TRBJ1-1,TRBV12-3/TRBV12-4,-,CASRVDLQGGDTEAFF,TGTGCCAGCAGAGTCGATTTACAGGGTGGGGACACTGAAGCTTTCTTT
-,TRBJ2-2,TRBV7-2,TRBD1,CASSLKAGGTGELFF,TGTGCCAGCAGCTTAAAAGCAGGGGGCACCGGGGAGCTGTTTTTT
once,TRBJ2-1,TRBV7-6,TRBD2,CASSLGWEGYNEQFF,TGTGCCAGCAGCTTAGGGTGGGAGGGATACAATGAGCAGTTCTTC
-,TRBJ1-2,TRBV7-2,-,CASSPSGITNYGYTF,TGTGCCAGCAGCCCCTCGGGGATTACTAACTATGGCTACACCTTC
-,TRBJ1-4,TRBV7-9,TRBD1,CASSLTGQPNEKLFF,TGTGCCAGCAGCCTAACGGGACAGCCTAATGAAAAACTGTTTTTT
-,TRBJ2-7,TRBV20-1,TRBD1,CSARTGTGSYEQYF,TGCAGTGCCCGGACCGGGACAGGGTCCTACGAGCAGTACTTC
few,TRBJ1-5,TRBV7-2,-,CASSLGTADVGSQHF,TGTGCCAGCAGCTTAGGGACAGCTGATGTAGGGTCCCAGCATTTT
few,TRBJ2-7,TRBV5-1,-,CASSSGTVGGEDEQYF,TGCGCCAGCAGCTCCGGGACAGTGGGGGGAGAAGACGAGCAGTACTTC
-,TRBJ2-3,TRBV4-2,TRBD2,CASSPTTSGRTTDTQYF,TGTGCCAGCAGCCCCACTACTAGCGGGAGGACCACAGATACGCAGTATTTT
once,TRBJ2-5,TRBV28,-,CASSLRGVETQYF,TGTGCCAGCAGTTTACGCGGGGTAGAGACCCAGTACTTC
few,TRBJ2-1,TRBV5-4,TRBD2,CASSLWTSGRNEQFF,TGTGCCAGCAGCTTGTGGACTAGCGGGAGGAATGAGCAGTTCTTC
few,TRBJ2-3,TRBV7-2,TRBD1,CASSRQDRDTADTQYF,TGTGCCAGCAGCCGACAGGACAGGGATACCGCAGATACGCAGTATTTT
-,TRBJ2-5,TRBV27,-,CASSRPGLQQETQYF,TGTGCCAGCAGTCGCCCGGGACTCCAACAAGAGACCCAGTACTTC
-,TRBJ2-1,TRBV11-2,TRBD2,CASSLYGLAGGWEQFF,TGTGCCAGCAGCTTATACGGACTAGCGGGAGGATGGGAGCAGTTCTTC
-,TRBJ1-2,TRBV12-3/TRBV12-4,-,CASSLAQAVPNGYTF,TGTGCCAGCAGTTTAGCGCAGGCAGTTCCAAACGGCTACACCTTC
-,TRBJ1-4,TRBV3-1,-,CASSQQGTGEKLFF,TGTGCCAGCAGCCAACAGGGGACGGGGGAAAAACTGTTTTTT
-,TRBJ1-1,TRBV12-3/TRBV12-4,-,CASSLGFWSGTEAFF,TGTGCCAGCAGTTTAGGTTTTTGGAGTGGCACTGAAGCTTTCTTT
few,TRBJ1-5,TRBV28,-,CASSLGRGAQPQHF,TGTGCCAGCAGTTTAGGGAGGGGGGCGCAGCCCCAGCATTTT
few,TRBJ2-7,TRBV20-1,-,CSATKTTVGLYEQYF,TGCAGTGCTACAAAAACGACGGTGGGCCTCTACGAGCAGTACTTC
-,TRBJ1-2,TRBV25-1,-,CASSETGTKNYGYTF,TGTGCCAGCAGTGAAACAGGGACGAAAAACTATGGCTACACCTTC
few,TRBJ2-7,TRBV12-3/TRBV12-4,-,CASSTSRGEQYF,TGTGCCAGCAGTACCAGCCGGGGAGAGCAGTACTTC
-,TRBJ2-7,TRBV6-2/TRBV6-3,-,CASARGFSYEQYF,TGTGCCAGCGCGAGGGGCTTCTCCTACGAGCAGTACTTC
-,TRBJ1-1,TRBV25-1,TRBD1,CASSDPGQGMTEAFF,TGTGCCAGCAGTGACCCCGGACAGGGAATGACTGAAGCTTTCTTT
many,TRBJ1-6,TRBV6-2/TRBV6-3,TRBD1,CASSPDRALSSPLHF,TGTGCCAGCAGCCCGGACAGGGCTCTATCATCCCCCCTCCACTTT
-,TRBJ2-3,TRBV20-1,TRBD2,CSANPPAGVSDTQYF,TGCAGTGCCAACCCTCCAGCGGGAGTCTCAGATACGCAGTATTTT
few,TRBJ2-6,TRBV7-8,-,CASSLARGSNVLTF,TGTGCCAGCAGCCTGGCCAGGGGTTCAAACGTCCTGACTTTC
few,TRBJ1-6,TRBV7-3,-,CASSTGGLGHSPLHF,TGTGCCAGCAGCACGGGGGGGCTGGGGCATTCACCCCTCCACTTT
-,TRBJ2-6,TRBV5-4,-,CASSPQTEEVLTF,TGTGCCAGCAGCCCCCAGACAGAGGAGGTCCTGACTTTC
few,TRBJ2-7,TRBV7-9,-,CASSLAGEVREQYF,TGTGCCAGCAGCTTAGCGGGGGAGGTCCGGGAGCAGTACTTC
-,TRBJ2-2,TRBV7-3,TRBD1,CASSFTPWDSMSGELFF,TGTGCCAGCAGCTTCACTCCGTGGGACAGTATGTCCGGGGAGCTGTTTTTT
-,TRBJ2-1,TRBV25-1,-,CASSEPGRLGHEQFF,TGTGCCAGCAGTGAACCCGGAAGGTTGGGACATGAGCAGTTCTTC
-,TRBJ1-1,TRBV20-1,-,CSAREGGVMNTEAFF,TGCAGTGCTAGAGAAGGGGGGGTCATGAACACTGAAGCTTTCTTT
many,TRBJ2-1,TRBV7-9,TRBD2,CASSPGGGPSSYNEQFF,TGTGCCAGCAGCCCCGGGGGGGGTCCCAGCTCCTACAATGAGCAGTTCTTC
-,TRBJ2-1,TRBV28,TRBD2,CASSFGSGSFHEQFF,TGTGCCAGCAGTTTCGGTAGCGGGAGTTTCCATGAGCAGTTCTTC
many,TRBJ2-1,TRBV6-1,-,CASSEFLGRGRGNEQFF,TGTGCCAGCAGTGAATTTTTAGGGAGGGGCAGGGGCAATGAGCAGTTCTTC
many,TRBJ2-6,TRBV6-5,-,CASSYRSRQSSGANVLTF,TGTGCCAGCAGTTACCGGAGCCGACAGTCCTCTGGGGCCAACGTCCTGACTTTC
many,TRBJ2-3,TRBV29-1,-,CSVLSRGTDTQYF,TGCAGCGTACTCTCGCGGGGCACAGATACGCAGTATTTT
many,TRBJ1-2,TRBV7-2,TRBD1,CASSLALTGGSTVF,TGTGCCAGCAGCTTAGCGCTTACAGGGGGCTCCACCGTCTTC
-,TRBJ2-1,TRBV20-1,TRBD2,CSPGTSVYNEQFF,TGCAGTCCTGGGACTAGCGTCTACAATGAGCAGTTCTTC
few,TRBJ1-1,TRBV12-3/TRBV12-4,TRBD1,CASSEQGRGNTEAFF,TGTGCCAGCAGCGAACAGGGGCGGGGGAACACTGAAGCTTTCTTT
few,TRBJ2-1,TRBV5-5,-,CASTRASSYNEQFF,TGTGCCAGCACCCGGGCAAGCTCCTACAATGAGCAGTTCTTC
many,TRBJ2-7,TRBV18,-,CASSPSGGGYEQYF,TGTGCCAGCTCACCCTCAGGGGGAGGCTACGAGCAGTACTTC